The subject of this entry is one T cell receptor (beta chain). The entry originates in a study of metastatic and nonmetastatic thyroid tumors. For the study at large: The comparison covered peripheral blood and tumor or nodule tissue in malignant and benign thyroid patients.

The germline V and J ends were trimmed by 4 bases and 8 bases, with 14 bases remaining between them. Germline V gene data show CDR1 as LGHDT and CDR2 as YNNKEL (reference sequence). This CDR3 comprises 13 residues. Each patient came to thyroid surgery without any prior treatment (of any kind). In the original analysis: In papillary thyroid cancer, a distant-metastasis classifier was built using CDR3 differences across clinicopathological groups. From the PCR reads, TCRdb re-called clones with MiXCR. None of the V and J calls come from the authors' own analysis; TCRdb made them. The sample has some 93,000 clones, 10% to 15% seen once.

Sequenced material: blood. This receptor was identified in a female donor with papillary thyroid cancer or a benign thyroid nodule (not recorded which). Some clones in this sample may be carry-over from other donors' samples. This rearrangement joins TRBV3-1 to TRBJ1-2, with TRBD1 as a possible D gene (6 bases). The CDR3 is CASSPRGVGGYTF. The CDR3 nucleotides read TGTGCCAGCAGCCCTAGGGGGGTGGGAGGCTACACCTTC. The entire variable domain, with the rest obtained from reference TRBV3-1 and TRBJ1-2, is as follows: DTAVSQTPKYLVTQMGNDKSIKCEQNLGHDTMYWYKQDSKKFLKIMFSYNNKELIINETVPNRFSPKSPDKAHLNLHINSLELGDSAVYFCASSPRGVGGYTFGSGTRLTVV.